A selection of T cell receptor beta chains follows, all from one sample in a study of blood T cell repertoires in COVID-19. Assay: immunoSEQ multiplex PCR; the TCRdb copy retains only in-frame clones and omits some. The data show some 11,000 clones, 80% seen once. Sequenced input: peripheral blood. These TCRs come from a man aged 65-85 years with active COVID-19. CDR3s include the opening cysteine and the closing phenylalanine or tryptophan. D genes are given only for firm matches. Expanded clones get a size class; other rows say once, few or many, or leave the size out.

j_call: TRBJ2-7; clone_size: .; v_call: TRBV7-2; d_call: TRBD1; cdr3_aa: CASSKDRGAREQYF; cdr3_nt: TGTGCCAGCAGCAAAGACAGGGGGGCGAGGGAGCAGTACTTC
j_call: TRBJ1-3; clone_size: .; v_call: TRBV16; d_call: .; cdr3_aa: CASSQKGAGVPSGNTIYF; cdr3_nt: TGTGCCAGCAGCCAAAAAGGGGCAGGGGTCCCCTCTGGAAACACCATATATTTT
j_call: TRBJ2-1; clone_size: once; v_call: TRBV28; d_call: .; cdr3_aa: CASSLDFTKYNEQFF; cdr3_nt: TGTGCCAGCAGTTTAGACTTCACGAAGTACAATGAGCAGTTCTTC
j_call: TRBJ2-1; clone_size: .; v_call: TRBV5-6; d_call: TRBD2; cdr3_aa: CASRSTSGGFDEQFF; cdr3_nt: TGTGCCAGCAGATCGACTAGCGGGGGGTTCGATGAGCAGTTCTTC
j_call: TRBJ1-6; clone_size: .; v_call: TRBV12-3/TRBV12-4; d_call: .; cdr3_aa: CASSYFSGAPLHF; cdr3_nt: TGTGCCAGCAGTTATTTTTCTGGGGCGCCCCTCCACTTT
j_call: TRBJ2-5; clone_size: .; v_call: TRBV7-2; d_call: .; cdr3_aa: CASSLYKGRETQYF; cdr3_nt: TGTGCCAGCAGCTTATATAAGGGGCGGGAGACCCAGTACTTC
j_call: TRBJ1-1; clone_size: .; v_call: TRBV19; d_call: .; cdr3_aa: CASSIRAVNTEAFF; cdr3_nt: TGTGCCAGTAGTATACGAGCGGTTAACACTGAAGCTTTCTTT
j_call: TRBJ1-3; clone_size: .; v_call: TRBV6-5; d_call: .; cdr3_aa: CASRYDGGQGNTIYF; cdr3_nt: TGTGCCAGCCGATACGACGGGGGGCAAGGAAACACCATATATTTT
j_call: TRBJ1-1; clone_size: .; v_call: TRBV6-6; d_call: TRBD1; cdr3_aa: CASSYSEQGAEAFF; cdr3_nt: TGTGCCAGCAGTTACTCCGAGCAGGGGGCTGAAGCTTTCTTT
j_call: TRBJ2-2; clone_size: .; v_call: TRBV28; d_call: .; cdr3_aa: CAIYLQYSGPHTGELFF; cdr3_nt: TGTGCCATCTACCTTCAATACAGCGGTCCTCACACCGGGGAGCTGTTTTTT
j_call: TRBJ2-5; clone_size: .; v_call: TRBV5-4; d_call: TRBD2; cdr3_aa: CASSLVTGGETQYF; cdr3_nt: TGTGCCAGCAGCTTAGTGACGGGGGGGGAGACCCAGTACTTC
j_call: TRBJ2-7; clone_size: .; v_call: TRBV28; d_call: TRBD1; cdr3_aa: CASRPTDRTYEQYF; cdr3_nt: TGTGCCAGCAGACCTACGGACAGGACCTACGAGCAGTACTTC
j_call: TRBJ2-5; clone_size: .; v_call: TRBV24-1; d_call: TRBD2; cdr3_aa: CATSDSAGKETQYF; cdr3_nt: TGTGCCACCAGTGATTCAGCGGGGAAAGAGACCCAGTACTTC
j_call: TRBJ2-1; clone_size: .; v_call: TRBV9; d_call: .; cdr3_aa: CASSELGLLYNEQFF; cdr3_nt: TGTGCCAGCAGCGAACTGGGACTCCTCTACAATGAGCAGTTCTTC
j_call: TRBJ1-1; clone_size: .; v_call: TRBV30; d_call: TRBD1; cdr3_aa: CAWRGTGSLMNTEAFF; cdr3_nt: TGTGCCTGGAGGGGGACAGGGAGCCTCATGAACACTGAAGCTTTCTTT
j_call: TRBJ2-2; clone_size: .; v_call: TRBV5-4; d_call: TRBD1; cdr3_aa: CASRYRGRLFF; cdr3_nt: TGTGCCAGCAGATACAGGGGAAGGTTGTTTTTT
j_call: TRBJ1-1; clone_size: .; v_call: TRBV2; d_call: TRBD1; cdr3_aa: CASSQGQGQEAFF; cdr3_nt: TGTGCCAGCAGCCAGGGACAGGGGCAAGAAGCTTTCTTT
j_call: TRBJ2-7; clone_size: once; v_call: TRBV5-1; d_call: .; cdr3_aa: CASSSGRGQYF; cdr3_nt: TGCGCCAGCAGCTCTGGACGGGGGCAGTACTTC
j_call: TRBJ2-5; clone_size: .; v_call: TRBV27; d_call: TRBD1; cdr3_aa: CASSLSGTGGLEETQYF; cdr3_nt: TGTGCCAGCAGTTTATCGGGGACAGGGGGCCTAGAAGAGACCCAGTACTTC
j_call: TRBJ1-2; clone_size: .; v_call: TRBV6-5; d_call: TRBD1; cdr3_aa: CASTRQGALHGYTF; cdr3_nt: TGTGCCAGCACAAGACAGGGGGCTTTGCATGGCTACACCTTC
j_call: TRBJ2-3; clone_size: .; v_call: TRBV7-2; d_call: TRBD2; cdr3_aa: CASSLGLAGDTQYF; cdr3_nt: TGTGCCAGCAGCTTAGGACTAGCGGGGGATACGCAGTATTTT
j_call: TRBJ2-1; clone_size: .; v_call: TRBV5-1; d_call: TRBD2; cdr3_aa: CASSGGLAHNEQFF; cdr3_nt: TGCGCCAGCTCGGGAGGACTAGCCCACAATGAGCAGTTCTTC
j_call: TRBJ1-4; clone_size: .; v_call: TRBV7-9; d_call: TRBD1; cdr3_aa: CASSSRDRGPEKLFF; cdr3_nt: TGTGCCAGCAGCTCCCGGGACAGGGGGCCGGAAAAACTGTTTTTT
j_call: TRBJ1-1; clone_size: .; v_call: TRBV11-3; d_call: .; cdr3_aa: CASSLDGRIHTEAFF; cdr3_nt: TGTGCCAGCAGCTTAGATGGCCGAATCCACACTGAAGCTTTCTTT
j_call: TRBJ2-3; clone_size: medium-sized; v_call: TRBV3-1/TRBV3-2; d_call: .; cdr3_aa: CASSQDSTQWATDTQYF; cdr3_nt: TGTGCCAGCAGCCAAGATTCCACGCAATGGGCCACAGATACGCAGTATTTT
j_call: TRBJ2-3; clone_size: few; v_call: TRBV4-2; d_call: TRBD2; cdr3_aa: CASSQGTSGGDTQYF; cdr3_nt: TGTGCCAGCAGCCAAGGGACTAGCGGGGGGGATACGCAGTATTTT